This TCR beta chain was identified during a study of T cell responses to AZD1222 COVID-19 vaccine. Study overall: Pooling covered second doses at about 4 or about 12 weeks.

This table comes from immunoSEQ multiplex PCR, and its TCRdb copy is limited to in-frame clones, with some not included. In the table there are 65,000 to 85,000 clones, around 84% of which are singletons. In regard to this clone: Antigen: not known.

The germline gives CDR1 LNHDA, CDR2 SQIVND (reference sequence). Trimming took 3 bases from V and 8 from J, leaving 17 bases between them. The CDR3 loop spans 16 amino acids. Study findings and constraints: White British ancestry dominated among donors, who included more females, and clonal diversity was possibly underestimated. Spike was spanned by vaccine-associated CD4 TCRs, which were dominant at 160-218 and 743-854.

The V gene is TRBV19, the J gene TRBJ1-6; D uncertain. The sample here was peripheral blood, taken on day 0 of AZD1222 vaccination. The receptor was derived from an adult in good health. Here the CDR3 reads CASSMGSPVLDSPLHF. CDR3 sequence (DNA): TGTGCCAGTAGTATGGGGTCCCCCGTCCTCGATTCACCCCTCCACTTT.